These 20 T cell receptor beta chains were sequenced from one sample in a study of cytomegalovirus exposure and HLA in healthy donors. Sequenced by immunoSEQ multiplex PCR; TCRdb stores in-frame clones only, minus some. The sample yields a few hundred thousand clones, approximately 86% seen once. What was sequenced was PBMCs. Every receptor here comes from a young man in good health and CMV-seronegative.

V is TRBV4-3 and J is TRBJ2-7; tentative D call: TRBD2 (5 bases). The length of the CDR3 is 15 residues. Trimming removed 0 bases from V and 4 bases from J, with 13 bases in between. CDR1 is LGHNA and CDR2 is YSLEER in the germline V gene. The CDR3 DNA reads as TGCGCCAGCAGCCAAGAGGGCCTAGCCGTTTACGAGCAGTACTTC. Its translation is CASSQEGLAVYEQYF.

The chain combines TRBV9 with TRBJ1-2; possible D gene TRBD1, 6 bases. The CDR3 is 11 residues long. The germline CDR1 and CDR2 sequences are SGDLS and YYNGEE. Trimming stripped 7 bases from V and 8 bases from J, with 12 bases between. The CDR3 spells CASRDRNGYTF. CDR3 DNA: TGTGCCAGCCGCGACAGGAACGGCTACACCTTC.

This clone was counted a few times. The chain employs TRBV6-1 and TRBJ2-7; 8 bases agree with TRBD1. The CDR3 runs to 14 residues. With V trimmed by 4 bases and J by 3 bases, 5 bases remained unmatched. In germline, CDR1 is MNHNS, CDR2 SASEGT. The CDR3 DNA reads as TGTGCCAGCAGTGGGACAGGGAGAAGCTACGAGCAGTACTTC. It codes for CASSGTGRSYEQYF.

This clone appeared a single time. The rearrangement uses TRBV5-1 and TRBJ1-5; 7 bases align to TRBD1. The CDR3 consists of 15 residues. V gave up 1 base and J gave up 2 bases; unmatched junction bases: 3. Germline CDR1 is SGHRS and CDR2 is YFSETQ. CDR3 protein: CASSLTGEGNQPQHF. The CDR3 coding sequence is TGCGCCAGCAGCTTGACAGGGGAAGGCAATCAGCCCCAGCATTTT.

This sequence joins TRBV6-5 and TRBJ1-1, with TRBD1 identical over 7 bases. The germline V gene has CDR1 MNHEY and CDR2 SVGAGI. V was clipped by 0 bases and J by 1 base; unmatched bases: 2. CDR3 length: 15 residues. CDR3 in amino acids: CASSYSTGWNTEAFF. CDR3 DNA: TGTGCCAGCAGTTACTCGACAGGGTGGAACACTGAAGCTTTCTTT.

The chain uses TRBV4-3 and TRBJ1-2; weak D call: TRBD1 (6 bases). Germline lookup yields CDR1 LGHNA and CDR2 YSLEER. With 0 bases removed from V and 8 bases from J, the gap between germline ends came to 16 bases. This CDR3 has 15 residues. The CDR3 coding sequence is TGCGCCAGCAGCCAAGAATACTTAACAGGGCAAGGCTACACCTTC. Residues: CASSQEYLTGQGYTF.

Notes on this clone: One junction end does not reproduce the germline sequence, and a read error may be involved. DNA for the CDR3: TGTGCCAGCAGTTCTACTGAATCTTCAAGACTGCTATACAATGGGCAGTTCTTC. Encoded protein: CASSSTESSRLLYNGQFF. The gene calls are TRBV25-1 and TRBJ2-1; D unclear. CDR3 length equals 18 residues. Per the germline V gene, CDR1 is MGHDK and CDR2 is SYGVNS.

The chain recombines TRBV5-1 with TRBJ1-3; 8 nucleotides agree with TRBD1. V gave up 4 bases and J gave up 5 bases; unmatched junction bases: 5. Germline lookup yields CDR1 SGHRS and CDR2 YFSETQ. This CDR3 has 14 residues. DNA for the CDR3: TGCGCCAGCAGCGCCGGACAGGGAAGAAACACCATATATTTT. Its translation is CASSAGQGRNTIYF.

This chain connects TRBV29-1 to TRBJ2-7; 9 bases line up with TRBD1. The CDR3 loop spans 14 amino acids. The ends lost 3 bases at V and 0 bases at J; junction bases unmatched: 3. The V gene's germline CDR1 is SQVTM and CDR2 ANQGSEA. The CDR3 spells CSVEGQGGSYEQYF. The CDR3 nucleotides are TGCAGCGTTGAGGGACAGGGCGGCTCCTACGAGCAGTACTTC.

The CDR3 here is CAWSGQGMMNTEAFF. The CDR3 DNA sequence: TGTGCCTGGAGTGGGCAGGGGATGATGAACACTGAAGCTTTCTTT. This rearrangement joins TRBV30 to TRBJ1-1, with TRBD1 as a possible D gene (6 bases). CDR1 is GTSNPN and CDR2 is SVGIG in the germline V gene (reference sequence). The CDR3 covers 15 residues. Trimming shortened V by 1 base and J by 0 bases, and 12 bases separated the two germline ends.

The chain employs TRBV5-4 and TRBJ2-5; 7 bases line up with TRBD2. CDR3 size: 14 residues. With 0 bases clipped from V and 5 bases from J, the junction kept 4 bases outside the gene matches. Looked up from germline, CDR1 is SGHNT and CDR2 is YYREEE (reference sequence). CDR3 coding DNA: TGTGCCAGCAGCTTGGGGGGAGGGAGGGAGACCCAGTACTTC. It translates to CASSLGGGRETQYF.

This rearrangement joins TRBV5-1 to TRBJ2-4; no reliable D call. Trimming shortened V by 2 bases and J by 5 bases, and 14 bases separated the two germline ends. Germline CDR1 and CDR2: SGHRS and YFSETQ. The CDR3 has 15 amino acids. CDR3 nucleotide sequence: TGCGCCAGCAGCTTCTCTTCGGCAGGCCAAAACATTCAGTACTTC. Translation: CASSFSSAGQNIQYF. Based on the CDR3 plus reference TRBV5-1 and TRBJ2-4, the full variable domain is KAGVTQTPRYLIKTRGQQVTLSCSPISGHRSVSWYQQTPGQGLQFLFEYFSETQRNKGNFPGRFSGRQFSNSRSEMNVSTLELGDSALYLCASSFSSAGQNIQYFGAGTRLSVL.

The J gene is TRBJ1-1, the V gene TRBV9, with 8 bases aligning to TRBD1. There are 15 residues in the CDR3. The ends lost 3 bases at V and 3 bases at J; junction bases unmatched: 7. Germline V gene sequence: CDR1 SGDLS, CDR2 YYNGEE. The chain's CDR3 is CASSGDRRRDTEAFF. CDR3 nucleotide sequence: TGTGCCAGCAGCGGGGACAGGCGCAGAGACACTGAAGCTTTCTTT.

This chain links TRBV19 with TRBJ1-6, with 8 bases lining up with TRBD1. V trimming: 3 bases; J trimming: 8 bases; junction bases outside the gene matches: 6. CDR3 length: 15 amino acids. Germline lookup yields CDR1 LNHDA and CDR2 SQIVND (reference sequence). DNA for the CDR3: TGTGCCAGTAGTATTAAAACAGGGGGTGATTCACCCCTCCACTTT. Protein product: CASSIKTGGDSPLHF.

The V call is TRBV7-9, the J call TRBJ1-5; the D gene is possibly TRBD1 (5 bases). This CDR3 comprises 14 residues. Trimming pared 1 base from V and 4 bases from J, leaving 8 bases between. CDR1 is SEHNR and CDR2 is FQNEAQ in the germline V gene (reference sequence). CDR3 protein: CASSLGQPNQPQHF. The CDR3 nucleotides read TGTGCCAGCAGCTTAGGACAGCCTAATCAGCCCCAGCATTTT.

This chain links TRBV6-6 with TRBJ2-7; 10 bases align to TRBD2. V was pared by 2 bases and J by 7 bases, with 8 bases of the junction left unmatched. CDR1 MNHNY and CDR2 SVGAGI come from the germline V gene (reference sequence). The CDR3 runs to 15 residues. The CDR3 coding sequence is TGTGCCAGCAGTTACCATCCTAGCGGGGGCGGGGAGCAGTACTTC. Amino acids: CASSYHPSGGGEQYF.

The DNA for the CDR3 is TGTGCCAGCAGTGATGGACTAGCGGAGAGCACAGATACGCAGTATTTT. Translating gives CASSDGLAESTDTQYF. This sequence joins TRBV2 and TRBJ2-3; 10 bases agree with TRBD2. The trim removed 3 bases at V and 0 bases at J, leaving 3 bases unmatched. The germline CDR1 and CDR2 sequences are SNHLY and FYNNEI. This CDR3 has 16 residues.

The chain is built from TRBV18 and TRBJ2-7, with 7 bases that match TRBD2. CDR3 length equals 13 residues. The germline V gene encodes CDR1 KGHSH and CDR2 LQKENI. The ends lost 3 bases at V and 4 bases at J; junction bases unmatched: 3. The CDR3 coding sequence is TGTGCCAGCTCACCGAGCGGGGTGTACGAGCAGTACTTC. It translates to CASSPSGVYEQYF.

The chain carries TRBV2 and TRBJ1-1, with TRBD1 matching 7 bases. The trim removed 5 bases at V and 3 bases at J, leaving 3 bases unmatched. The CDR3 is 13 residues long. Germline V gene data show CDR1 as SNHLY and CDR2 as FYNNEI. CDR3 sequence (DNA): TGTGCCAGCAGTCAAGACAGGGACACTGAAGCTTTCTTT. It encodes CASSQDRDTEAFF. The full variable domain, with the rest looked up from reference TRBV2 and TRBJ1-1, is EPEVTQTPSHQVTQMGQEVILRCVPISNHLYFYWYRQILGQKVEFLVSFYNNEISEKSEIFDDQFSVERPDGSNFTLKIRSTKLEDSAMYFCASSQDRDTEAFFGQGTRLTVV.

This chain joins TRBV10-3 and TRBJ2-3; TRBD2 agrees at 8 bases. Germline assignment: CDR1 ENHRY and CDR2 SYGVKD. CDR3 length: 16 residues. Unmatched junction bases numbered 12, after V lost 5 bases and J lost 5 bases. This chain's CDR3 is CAISPRGSGGGDTQYF. In nucleotides, the CDR3 is TGTGCCATCAGTCCCCGAGGAAGCGGGGGAGGAGATACGCAGTATTTT.